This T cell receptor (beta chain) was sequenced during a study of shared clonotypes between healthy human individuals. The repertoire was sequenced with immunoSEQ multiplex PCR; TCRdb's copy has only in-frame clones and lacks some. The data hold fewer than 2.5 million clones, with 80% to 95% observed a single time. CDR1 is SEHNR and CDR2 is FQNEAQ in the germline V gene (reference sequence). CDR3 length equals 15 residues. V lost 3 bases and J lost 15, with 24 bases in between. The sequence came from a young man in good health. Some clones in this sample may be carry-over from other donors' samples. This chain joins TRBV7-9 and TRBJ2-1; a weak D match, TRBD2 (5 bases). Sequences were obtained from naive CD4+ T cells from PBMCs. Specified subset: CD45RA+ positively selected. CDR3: CASSFDYLAPPVMFF. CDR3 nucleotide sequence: TGTGCCAGCAGCTTCGACTACTTAGCGCCCCCAGTGATGTTCTTC.